Shown below are 32 T cell receptor beta chains from a single sample sequenced in a study of T cell responses to AZD1222 COVID-19 vaccine (dated by TCRdb to about 2021). The time point tag for this specimen amounts to: about 28 days (+/-7) after the second vaccine dose. This specimen's treatment or condition label, per the study, means: meningococcal conjugate vaccine given as trial control. Library construction relied on the immunoSEQ multiplex PCR assay. What TCRdb holds here is the immuneACCESS table cut down to in-frame rearrangements. Part of the clones is not present; checked against another copy, under half of the missing clones reflect an unresolved V gene, and the others are unexplained. Recorded for this sample are 140,000 to 150,000 clones; roughly 89% of them occurred a single time. In total, the top ten clones hold 7% to 9% of the sample. Source: peripheral blood, taken 28 days after the second dose of the MenACWY control vaccine. These receptors were taken from an adult who received the MenACWY meningococcal vaccine as a control.

CDR3 region: CASSFGSATTGELFF. The CDR3 region has the DNA TGTGCCAGCAGCTTCGGGTCAGCTACCACCGGGGAGCTGTTTTTT. The chain links TRBV7-3 to TRBJ2-2, with unresolved D. The germline V and J ends were trimmed by 3 bases and 4 bases, with 12 bases remaining between them. There are 15 residues in the CDR3. The germline CDR1 and CDR2 sequences are SGHTA and FQGTGA.

The chain is built from TRBV5-6 and TRBJ2-3; D is possibly TRBD1 or TRBD2 (6 bases each). Germline values: CDR1 SGHDT, CDR2 YYEEEE. CDR3 length: 17 residues. The V end was cut by 3 bases, the J end by 5 bases, with 22 bases between. Here the CDR3 DNA reads TGTGCCAGCAGCTGGGAGGAACAGGGTCCGCTCAGAGATACGCAGTATTTT. Residues: CASSWEEQGPLRDTQYF.

The rearrangement links TRBV20-1 to TRBJ1-5, with D possibly matching TRBD1 (6 bases). V lost 3 bases and J lost 5, with 17 bases in between. Germline values: CDR1 DFQATT, CDR2 SNEGSKA (reference sequence). The CDR3 extends over 15 amino acids. As DNA, the CDR3 is TGCAGTGCTAGTTCTAATTCGGGGGCCTATCAGCCCCAGCATTTT. Amino acid sequence: CSASSNSGAYQPQHF.

This clone appeared once. The chain carries TRBV6-4 and TRBJ2-2, with a tentative D call TRBD1 (6 bases). V lost 0 bases to trimming and J lost 2 bases, with 7 bases between them. Germline CDR1 is MRHNA and CDR2 is SNTAGT. CDR3 length: 15 amino acids. Here the CDR3 DNA reads TGTGCCAGCAGTGACTCGGGACAAAACACCGGGGAGCTGTTTTTT. Encoded protein: CASSDSGQNTGELFF.

V and J are TRBV5-1 and TRBJ2-5, with 9 bases aligning to TRBD1. The trim removed 6 bases at V and 5 bases at J, leaving 11 bases unmatched. CDR1 is SGHRS and CDR2 is YFSETQ in the germline V gene. The length of the CDR3 is 15 residues. The CDR3 sequence is CASTQTGTGKETQYF. CDR3 nucleotides: TGCGCCAGCACCCAGACCGGGACAGGGAAGGAGACCCAGTACTTC.

This clone showed up just once. V and J are TRBV5-1 and TRBJ2-7; 9 bases are a match to TRBD1. The V gene's germline CDR1 is SGHRS and CDR2 YFSETQ. Trimming removed 4 bases from V and 2 bases from J; junction bases left unmatched: 7. This CDR3 is built from 15 residues. This CDR3 reads CASSPGDRVTYEQYF. For the CDR3, the DNA is TGCGCCAGCAGCCCAGGGGACAGGGTAACCTACGAGCAGTACTTC. Based on the CDR3 plus reference TRBV5-1 and TRBJ2-7, the full variable domain is KAGVTQTPRYLIKTRGQQVTLSCSPISGHRSVSWYQQTPGQGLQFLFEYFSETQRNKGNFPGRFSGRQFSNSRSEMNVSTLELGDSALYLCASSPGDRVTYEQYFGPGTRLTVT.

The CDR3 DNA sequence: TGTGCCAGCAGAGGAAAAGCGGGACAGGGCTCTCTGGGCTACACCTTC. It yields the protein CASRGKAGQGSLGYTF. V and J are TRBV9 and TRBJ1-2, with 9 bases matching TRBD1. J lost 8 bases, V lost 5 bases, and 16 bases had no gene match. Germline V gene data show CDR1 as SGDLS and CDR2 as YYNGEE. CDR3 length: 16 residues.

This rearrangement joins TRBV2 to TRBJ2-5; possibly TRBD1 for D (5 bases). CDR1 is SNHLY and CDR2 is FYNNEI in the germline V gene. V shed 3 bases and J shed 5 bases, with 19 bases lying between them. CDR3 size: 16 residues. This chain's CDR3 is CASSEPGLPAGETQYF. The CDR3 coding sequence is TGTGCCAGCAGTGAGCCCGGCCTCCCTGCAGGGGAGACCCAGTACTTC.

The V and J genes are TRBV19 and TRBJ2-2; TRBD2 aligns across 11 bases. CDR1 LNHDA and CDR2 SQIVND come from the germline V gene (reference sequence). This CDR3 has 16 residues. V trimming: 9 bases; J trimming: 4 bases; junction bases outside the gene matches: 10. In DNA, the CDR3 is TGTGCCAGCCCCAAACTAGCGGGGGAAGCCACCGGGGAGCTGTTTTTT. This gives the protein CASPKLAGEATGELFF.

V and J are TRBV5-1 and TRBJ1-1, with TRBD1 identical over 11 bases. V dropped 4 bases and J dropped 6; count of bases not matched to a gene: 11. Germline CDR1 reads SGHRS; CDR2 reads YFSETQ. The CDR3 length is 16 residues. The CDR3 coding sequence is TGCGCCAGCAGCCGGGGACAGGGGGTGCTCTTATCTGAAGCTTTCTTT. Translation gives CASSRGQGVLLSEAFF.

This clone showed up just once. This chain joins TRBV3-1 (or the pseudogene TRBV3-2) and TRBJ2-1; 9 positions match TRBD2. CDR3 length: 17 residues. Germline-derived CDR1 and CDR2 are LGHDT and YNNKEL (reference sequence). Losses at the gene ends were 1 base for V and 0 bases for J; bases not matched to a gene: 4. The CDR3 DNA reads TGTGCCAGCAGCCAAGCGAAGACTAGCGGCTCCTACAATGAGCAGTTCTTC. Its protein is CASSQAKTSGSYNEQFF.

V and J are TRBV4-3 and TRBJ2-3, with 7 bases lining up with TRBD2. Germline assignment: CDR1 LGHNA and CDR2 YSLEER. The CDR3 sequence is 18 residues long. Losses at the gene ends were 0 bases for V and 2 bases for J; bases not matched to a gene: 11. CDR3 sequence (DNA): TGCGCCAGCAGCCAAGAGGTTTCTCGCGGGGGAAACACAGATACGCAGTATTTT. It is translated as CASSQEVSRGGNTDTQYF.

On this clone: The junction and the germline gene differ at one end; a read error may be behind it. The genes are TRBV19 and TRBJ2-1, with 7 bases lining up with TRBD2. In germline, CDR1 is LNHDA, CDR2 SQIVND (reference sequence). The CDR3 has 16 amino acids. Here the CDR3 DNA reads TGTGCCAGTAGCCCCCGGCCTAGCGGCTCCAACAATGAGCAGTTCTTC. Its translation is CASSPRPSGSNNEQFF.

The V and J genes are TRBV15 and TRBJ2-7, with TRBD2 matching over 9 bases. Germline CDR1 reads LNHNV; CDR2 reads YYDKDF (reference sequence). The CDR3 runs to 15 residues. V lost 1 base and J lost 3; bases outside the gene matches: 4. The CDR3 nucleotides read TGTGCCACCAGCAGAGCGGGTAGCGGGAGCTACGAGCAGTACTTC. Its protein is CATSRAGSGSYEQYF.

CDR3 bases: TGCGCCAGCAGCTTGAGGGAGTACAGTGGCGGGGAGCTGTTTTTT. Translating it yields CASSLREYSGGELFF. The chain combines TRBV5-1 with TRBJ2-2; D may be TRBD2 (5 bases). Germline CDR1 SGHRS, CDR2 YFSETQ. The length of the CDR3 is 15 residues. Trimming cost V 1 base and J 7 bases, with 14 bases left between them.

V gene TRBV4-3 combines with J gene TRBJ1-4; D is possibly TRBD1 (5 bases). Trimming pared 1 base from V and 3 bases from J, leaving 12 bases between. CDR3 length: 16 residues. The germline V gene encodes CDR1 LGHNA and CDR2 YSLEER. CDR3 sequence (DNA): TGCGCCAGCAGCCAAGGTACCCCGGGGGCTAATGAAAAACTGTTTTTT. Translation gives CASSQGTPGANEKLFF.

This clone showed up just once. This chain uses TRBV5-6 with TRBJ2-6; 9 nucleotides line up with TRBD1. The CDR3 loop spans 18 amino acids. Looked up from germline, CDR1 is SGHDT and CDR2 is YYEEEE. Trimming took 5 bases from V and 1 from J; bases not matched to a gene: 10. In DNA, the CDR3 is TGTGCCAGCAGAGGTACAGGGGGCCTTTCGTCTGGGGCCAACGTCCTGACTTTC. Its translation is CASRGTGGLSSGANVLTF.

V usage is TRBV10-2 and J usage is TRBJ2-7; 10 bases match TRBD1. CDR3 length: 16 residues. CDR1 and CDR2 from the germline V gene are WSHSY and SAAADI. V lost 2 bases, J lost 2 bases, and 6 bases stayed unmatched. The CDR3 DNA follows: TGCGCCAGCAGTGAGCCGGGGACAGGGGCCCCCTACGAGCAGTACTTC. It yields the protein CASSEPGTGAPYEQYF.

The chain combines TRBV5-6 with TRBJ1-1, with D hard to call. Per the germline V gene, CDR1 is SGHDT and CDR2 is YYEEEE. The CDR3 is 11 amino acids. V lost 6 bases and J 1 base, leaving 4 bases between the germline ends. The chain's CDR3 is CASTRNTEAFF. CDR3 DNA: TGTGCCAGCACCCGGAACACTGAAGCTTTCTTT.

This clone was seen once. V gene TRBV6-5 combines with J gene TRBJ1-3, with 8 bases fitting TRBD1. V gave up 6 bases and J gave up 4 bases; unmatched junction bases: 5. The CDR3 loop spans 14 amino acids. Germline loops: CDR1 MNHEY, CDR2 SVGAGI. In nucleotides, the CDR3 is TGTGCCAGCAGCCAGAGGACAGGGGGAAACACCATATATTTT. It codes for CASSQRTGGNTIYF.

V usage is TRBV19 and J usage is TRBJ1-4; weak D call: TRBD1 (5 bases). CDR3 length equals 14 residues. V was pared by 1 base and J by 8 bases, with 11 bases between. Germline CDR1 reads LNHDA; CDR2 reads SQIVND (reference sequence). The CDR3: CASSIVGGLEKLFF. For the CDR3, the DNA is TGTGCCAGTAGTATAGTCGGGGGATTGGAAAAACTGTTTTTT.

In this sample, this clone turned up once. The genes are TRBV21-1 and TRBJ2-7; TRBD2 is the table's D call and was not checked against the DNA. TRBV21-1 corresponds to a pseudogene. The CDR3 is 16 amino acids. The CDR3 protein is CASSKEPPGRADEQYF. The CDR3 DNA is TGTGCCAGCAGCAAAGAACCCCCCGGGAGGGCCGACGAGCAGTACTTC.

The chain has TRBV14 and TRBJ1-4, with a weak D call TRBD1 (5 bases). The CDR3 spans 14 residues. V lost 6 bases to trimming and J lost 8 bases, with 16 bases between them. Germline V lookup: CDR1 SGHDN, CDR2 FVKESK. CDR3 in amino acids: CASSRGTGNEKLFF. The CDR3 DNA sequence: TGTGCCAGCAGTCGAGGGACGGGTAACGAAAAACTGTTTTTT.

The chain has TRBV29-1 and TRBJ2-1; D unclear. This CDR3 region has 11 residues. Germline V gene lookup returns CDR1 SQVTM and CDR2 ANQGSEA. CDR3 loop: CSTAGLEEQFF. CDR3 DNA: TGCAGTACTGCCGGGCTTGAAGAGCAGTTCTTC.

CDR3 residues: CASSWRSYGYTF. Written as DNA, the CDR3 is TGTGCCAGCAGTTGGCGTTCCTATGGCTACACCTTC. V is TRBV6-2 or TRBV6-3 and J is TRBJ1-2; D is uncertain. Germline-derived CDR1 and CDR2 are MNHEY and SVGEGT. The CDR3 spans 12 residues. Trimming removed 4 bases at V and 4 bases at J, with 7 bases between.

V and J are TRBV27 and TRBJ2-3; the D gene is possibly TRBD2 (6 bases). Trimming removed 3 bases at V and 4 bases at J, with 11 bases between. This CDR3 is built from 14 residues. Germline values: CDR1 MNHEY, CDR2 SMNVEV (reference sequence). The CDR3 sequence: CASSFREPADTQYF. Written as DNA, the CDR3 is TGTGCCAGCAGTTTCCGGGAGCCCGCAGATACGCAGTATTTT.

J is TRBJ1-5 and V is TRBV19, with D hard to call. V shed 3 bases and J shed 0 bases, with 6 bases lying between them. Per the germline V gene, CDR1 is LNHDA and CDR2 is SQIVND (reference sequence). The CDR3 runs to 14 residues. This CDR3 reads CASSMSYSNQPQHF. The CDR3, as DNA: TGTGCCAGTAGTATGTCGTATAGCAATCAGCCCCAGCATTTT.

This chain links TRBV11-2 with TRBJ1-1, with D possibly TRBD1 on 6 matching bases. Germline assignment: CDR1 SGHAT and CDR2 FQNNGV. The CDR3 length is 13 residues. The V gene lost 8 bases and the J gene lost 0 bases, with 10 bases spanning the gap. DNA for the CDR3: TGTGCCAGCGGGGGCGGAGTGAACACTGAAGCTTTCTTT. This translates into CASGGGVNTEAFF.

The chain is built from TRBV7-9 and TRBJ2-3; D ambiguous. Trimming took off 3 bases at V and 0 bases at J, with 10 bases between the two ends. The CDR3 has 15 residues. The germline CDR1 and CDR2 sequences are SEHNR and FQNEAQ (reference sequence). The DNA for the CDR3 is TGTGCCAGCAGCTTTAAGTGGCCTAGCACAGATACGCAGTATTTT. It codes for CASSFKWPSTDTQYF.

This chain links TRBV27 with TRBJ2-1; D perhaps matches TRBD1 (5 bases). Germline assignment: CDR1 MNHEY and CDR2 SMNVEV (reference sequence). The CDR3 extends over 14 amino acids. Trimming removed 5 bases from V and 4 bases from J, with 12 bases in between. CDR3 DNA: TGTGCCAGCAGTCCCTTGACAGCGTACAATGAGCAGTTCTTC. Its translation: CASSPLTAYNEQFF.

The rearrangement uses TRBV29-1 and TRBJ2-1; 9 bases match TRBD1. The CDR3 contains 13 residues. V lost 7 bases and J lost 4; bases outside the gene matches: 5. Germline assignment: CDR1 SQVTM and CDR2 ANQGSEA. In DNA, the CDR3 is TGCAGCGCCCCGGGACAGGGATACAATGAGCAGTTCTTC. It encodes CSAPGQGYNEQFF.

The chain carries TRBV24-1 and TRBJ2-5, with D possibly matching TRBD2 (5 bases). Germline CDR1 KGHDR, CDR2 SFDVKD. Trimming cost V 11 bases and J 5 bases, with 17 bases left between them. CDR3 length equals 13 residues. CDR3 sequence reads: CAMDGGPGETQYF. The CDR3, as DNA: TGTGCCATGGACGGAGGACCCGGGGAGACCCAGTACTTC.